This T cell receptor (beta chain) was observed in a study of cytomegalovirus exposure and HLA in healthy donors. 60 Vbeta and 13 Jbeta primers were used in PCR. The repertoire was sequenced with immunoSEQ multiplex PCR; TCRdb's copy has only in-frame clones and lacks some. The sample carries around 220,000 clones, roughly 75% recorded once. Sequencing used PBMCs. The TCR comes from a woman aged 30 to 39 in good health and CMV-seronegative.

The CDR3 DNA reads as TGTGCCAGTAGCCACAGGGTGACTAATGAAAAACTGTTTTTT. Its translation is CASSHRVTNEKLFF. The chain couples TRBV19 to TRBJ1-4; perhaps TRBD1 as D (6 bases). Germline V gene data show CDR1 as LNHDA and CDR2 as SQIVND (reference sequence). CDR3 size: 14 residues. Trimming removed 6 bases from V and 2 bases from J, with 10 bases in between.